This TCR beta chain was captured in a study of blood T cell repertoires in COVID-19. Study-wide context: Donors in Cohort 3 who had recovered were those with two negative PCRs, healthcare professional clearance, or resolution of their symptoms. Researchers got acute and convalescent COVID-19 samples from the United States, Italy and Spain.

Measured with immunoSEQ multiplex PCR; TCRdb has only the in-frame clones, and not every one. The sample includes roughly 150,000 clones, 70% to 85% seen only once; the top ten take roughly 20%. Participant ages covered about 18 to 89 years across 25 or so US areas. CDR3 length: 16 amino acids. CDR1 and CDR2 (germline): MDHEN, SYDVKM. Trimming removed 5 bases from V and 8 bases from J; junction bases left unmatched: 7. The receptor comes from a woman in her sixties or seventies in a cohort exposed to, infected with or recovered from COVID-19 (not recorded which). The gene calls are TRBV28 and TRBJ2-1, with 15 positions matching TRBD2. Sequenced input: PBMCs or T cells enriched from blood (not recorded which). The CDR3 is CASSLAGTSGRHEQFF. The CDR3 region has the DNA TGTGCCAGCAGTCTAGCTGGGACTAGCGGGAGGCATGAGCAGTTCTTC.